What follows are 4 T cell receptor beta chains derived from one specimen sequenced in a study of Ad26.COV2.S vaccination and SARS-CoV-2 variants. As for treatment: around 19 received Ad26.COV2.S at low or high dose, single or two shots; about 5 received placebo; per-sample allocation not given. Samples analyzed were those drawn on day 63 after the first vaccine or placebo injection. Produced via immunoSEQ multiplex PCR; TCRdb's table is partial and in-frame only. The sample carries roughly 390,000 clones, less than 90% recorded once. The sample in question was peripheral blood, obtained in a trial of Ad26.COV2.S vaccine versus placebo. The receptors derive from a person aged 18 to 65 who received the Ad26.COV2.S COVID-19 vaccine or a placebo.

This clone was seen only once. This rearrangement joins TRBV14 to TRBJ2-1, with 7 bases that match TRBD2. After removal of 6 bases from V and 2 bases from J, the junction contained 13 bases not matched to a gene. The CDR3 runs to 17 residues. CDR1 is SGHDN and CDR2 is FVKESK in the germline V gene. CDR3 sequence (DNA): TGTGCCAGCAGTCCCCCCTCCTCCGGGACTACCTACAATGAGCAGTTCTTC. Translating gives CASSPPSSGTTYNEQFF.

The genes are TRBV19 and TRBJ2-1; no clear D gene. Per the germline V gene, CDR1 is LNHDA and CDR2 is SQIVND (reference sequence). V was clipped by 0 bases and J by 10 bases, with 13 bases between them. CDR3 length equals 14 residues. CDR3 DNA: TGTGCCAGTAGTATAGATTTGGAGCGTTGGGAGCAGTTCTTC. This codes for CASSIDLERWEQFF.

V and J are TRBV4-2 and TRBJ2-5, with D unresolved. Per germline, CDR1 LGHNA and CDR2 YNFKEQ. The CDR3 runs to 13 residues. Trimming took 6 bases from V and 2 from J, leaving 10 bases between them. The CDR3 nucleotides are TGTGCCAGCAGTCAGAGCCTGCAAGAGACCCAGTACTTC. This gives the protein CASSQSLQETQYF.

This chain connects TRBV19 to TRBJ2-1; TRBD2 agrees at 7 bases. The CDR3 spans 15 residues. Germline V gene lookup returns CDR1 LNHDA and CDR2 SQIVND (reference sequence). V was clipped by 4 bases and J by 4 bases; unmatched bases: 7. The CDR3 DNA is TGTGCCAGTAGTAGGGAGGGGACCCCATACAATGAGCAGTTCTTC. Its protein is CASSREGTPYNEQFF. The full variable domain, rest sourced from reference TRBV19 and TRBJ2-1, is DGGITQSPKYLFRKEGQNVTLSCEQNLNHDAMYWYRQDPGQGLRLIYYSQIVNDFQKGDIAEGYSVSREKKESFPLTVTSAQKNPTAFYLCASSREGTPYNEQFFGPGTRLTVL.